The sample holds a few counts of the clone carrying this TCR beta chain. Its specificity is not known. The sample is drawn from a study of T cells in Graves' hyperthyroidism and ophthalmopathy. Overall study context: Prior to any treatment, at the point of initial diagnosis, peripheral blood was collected. Study-level findings and limits: Also found in blood were most expanded thyroid clonotypes above 0.001.

The PBMCs studied were ones that came from 10 ml fresh peripheral blood. It was RNA transcripts that yielded the amplified TCR beta CDR3 regions. The HTBI primer set drove a first-round RT-PCR of the TCR CDR3. TCRdb analysed the multiplex PCR reads with MiXCR anew, one entry per CDR3 protein. This sample has about 640,000 distinct CDR3 sequences, with less than 25% found just once. CDR3 length equals 13 residues. V was pared by 4 bases and J by 1 base, with 7 bases between. CDR1 and CDR2 (germline): SGHVS, FNYEAQ. The TCR was taken from a young man with Graves' ophthalmopathy. Specimen: blood. This chain connects TRBV7-6 to TRBJ1-1; D remains unclear. DNA of the CDR3: TGTGCCAGCAGCTGGAACCCGAACACTGAAGCTTTCTTT. It codes for CASSWNPNTEAFF.